The rows below give T cell receptor beta chains drawn from one sample of a study of T and B cells in COVID-19 patients. TCRdb ran MiXCR on the multiplex PCR reads and lists one entry per CDR3 protein. Of under 4,500 distinct CDR3 sequences in the sample, around 25% were seen once. The specimen was blood. The origin of the receptors is a human donor with active COVID-19. Both conserved end residues are trimmed from each CDR3. Fields, in order: V gene, CDR3 length, clone size, J gene, CDR3 protein. The size field is filled for only some rows; it gives once, few, many or a size class.

TRBV7-9	12	NA	TRBJ2-1	ASSIGQGRGEQF
TRBV19	15	medium-sized	TRBJ2-7	ASSGASGRPRGYEQY
TRBV27	12	medium-sized	TRBJ2-7	ASRALTGTYEQY
TRBV5-5	14	medium-sized	TRBJ2-7	ASSFGLADPVLEQY
TRBV5-4	13	medium-sized	TRBJ1-2	ASCPRDSPSDGYT
TRBV5-4	13	few	TRBJ2-3	ASSFGTKGGDTQY
TRBV12-3/TRBV12-4	9	medium-sized	TRBJ2-7	ASSFEREQY
TRBV18	13	NA	TRBJ2-7	ASSPGTGASYEQY
TRBV19	12	medium-sized	TRBJ1-2	ASSRNLYLYGYT
TRBV19	12	NA	TRBJ2-3	ASTRGGGTDTQY
TRBV28	10	once	TRBJ1-4	ASSRANEKLF
TRBV6-1	11	few	TRBJ1-2	ASSAAALYGYT
TRBV4-3	12	NA	TRBJ2-3	ASSLQEDTDTQY
TRBV6-2/TRBV6-3	13	medium-sized	TRBJ2-2	ASRTHSGRARELF
TRBV4-3	14	NA	TRBJ2-7	ASSQGSWREGREQY
TRBV4-3	12	NA	TRBJ2-5	ASNQDYRSETQY
TRBV29-1	9	large	TRBJ2-2	SVMIGTVWF
TRBV6-5	11	medium-sized	TRBJ2-1	ASSLSGGNEQF
TRBV5-4	14	medium-sized	TRBJ2-3	ASSLGRGESTDTQY
TRBV7-2	13	medium-sized	TRBJ2-5	ASSPRTSGQETQY
TRBV6-5	15	medium-sized	TRBJ2-2	ASTITPAGKYGGELF
TRBV19	11	medium-sized	TRBJ1-1	ASSIRGNTEAF
TRBV29-1	18	NA	TRBJ2-1	SVELLPTGPSETSYNEQF
TRBV7-9	11	NA	TRBJ2-7	ASSLTGLDEQY
TRBV12-3/TRBV12-4	13	medium-sized	TRBJ2-1	ASSRQAGGHNEQF
TRBV13	17	medium-sized	TRBJ2-3	ASSPQWTSGEVSTDTQY
TRBV7-9	12	NA	TRBJ2-3	ASSGRGSTDTQY
TRBV30	11	medium-sized	TRBJ1-5	AWSVLGNQPQH
TRBV29-1	10	NA	TRBJ2-1	SVGLAGSEQF
TRBV5-1	12	few	TRBJ2-1	ASSPMGAYNEQF
TRBV6-2/TRBV6-3	13	medium-sized	TRBJ2-2	ASSLVFSGTGELF
TRBV5-4	13	medium-sized	TRBJ2-5	ASSVGHSATETQY
TRBV27	13	medium-sized	TRBJ1-2	ASSLSYRANYGYT
TRBV6-1	12	medium-sized	TRBJ2-5	ASSDRGLGETQY
TRBV7-2	10	NA	TRBJ1-2	ASSLTDDGYT
TRBV5-6	15	medium-sized	TRBJ2-1	ASIPGGVYLAYNEQF
TRBV7-2	12	few	TRBJ1-1	ASSPAQGNTEAF
TRBV7-9	16	NA	TRBJ2-6	ASSHTRTRYSGANVLT
TRBV5-6	13	NA	TRBJ2-7	ASSLWTGLNYEQY
TRBV5-4	11	medium-sized	TRBJ2-1	ASSLGLANEQF
TRBV20-1	12	NA	TRBJ2-1	SATQGISYNEQF
TRBV4-3	13	NA	TRBJ1-2	ASSQDYTGGYGYT
TRBV11-2	11	NA	TRBJ2-5	ASSPEGTETQY
TRBV19	13	medium-sized	TRBJ1-1	ASSIVPGTHTEAF
TRBV30	10	medium-sized	TRBJ1-5	AWSALGQPQH
TRBV29-1	10	medium-sized	TRBJ1-1	SVREYFTEAF
TRBV12-3/TRBV12-4	15	few	TRBJ1-5	ASSSSYRGSYNQPQH
TRBV19	14	NA	TRBJ2-3	ASSIEGQLSTDTQY
TRBV7-9	11	NA	TRBJ1-2	ASSFAGIYGYT
TRBV20-1	12	once	TRBJ2-1	STVAGGGHNEQF
TRBV29-1	12	NA	TRBJ2-2	SVPVRELSGELF
TRBV5-1	12	few	TRBJ2-3	ASEKTGTGDTQY
TRBV20-1	12	NA	TRBJ2-1	SAPGTSGSSEQF
TRBV19	10	medium-sized	TRBJ1-1	ASSITGAEAF